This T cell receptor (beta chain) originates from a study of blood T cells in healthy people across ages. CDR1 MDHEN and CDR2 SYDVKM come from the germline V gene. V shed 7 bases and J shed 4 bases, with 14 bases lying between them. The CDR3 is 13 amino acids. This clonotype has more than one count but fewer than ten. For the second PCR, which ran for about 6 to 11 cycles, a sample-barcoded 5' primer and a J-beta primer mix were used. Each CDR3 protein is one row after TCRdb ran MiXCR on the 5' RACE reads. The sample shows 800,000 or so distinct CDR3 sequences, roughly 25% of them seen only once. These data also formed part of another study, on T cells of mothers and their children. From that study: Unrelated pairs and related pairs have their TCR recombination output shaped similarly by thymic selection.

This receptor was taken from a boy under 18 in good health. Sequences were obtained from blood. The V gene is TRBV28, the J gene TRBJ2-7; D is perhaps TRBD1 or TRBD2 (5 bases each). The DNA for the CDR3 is TGTGCCAGCACCGATTCCTGGGGGTACGAGCAGTACTTC. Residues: CASTDSWGYEQYF.